This passage covers 8 T cell receptor beta chains from one sample sequenced in a study of tumor-infiltrating lymphocytes in primary liver carcinoma. Researchers generated TCR beta cDNA from approximately 500 ng of total RNA, relying on a constant-region primer. Three nested multiplex PCR rounds, a slightly modified ARM-PCR method, built the TCR beta libraries. PCR rounds one and two used TRBV1-TRBV30 forward primers with a C-beta reverse primer for around 9 cycles each. TCRdb analysed the multiplex PCR reads with MiXCR anew, one entry per CDR3 protein. Counted here are about 320,000 distinct CDR3 sequences, more than 55% occurring once; the ten biggest clones make up approximately 17%. Extraction also yielded germline DNA, while blood RNA was obtained from unsorted whole blood. The sequenced material came from peripheral blood. These receptor sequences come from a woman aged 30 to 39 with primary liver carcinoma and hepatitis B virus infection.

This clonotype was detected many times. The chain recombines TRBV6-2 or TRBV6-3 with TRBJ1-6; 7 nucleotides align to TRBD1. The CDR3 runs to 14 residues. Per the germline V gene, CDR1 is MNHEY and CDR2 is SVGEGT. With V trimmed by 7 bases and J by 7 bases, 7 bases remained unmatched. CDR3 protein: CASNPTGANSPLHF. The CDR3 bases are TGTGCCAGCAACCCTACAGGGGCCAATTCACCCCTCCACTTT.

Of note for this clonotype: The junction departs from germline at one end; a sequencing error may be responsible. The chain links TRBV7-2 to TRBJ2-2, with D maybe TRBD2 (5 bases). In germline, CDR1 is SGHTA, CDR2 FQGNSA. The CDR3 length is 16 residues. This CDR3 reads CASSSANLANIGELFF. The DNA for the CDR3 is TGTGCCAGCAGCTCTGCTAACCTAGCTAACATCGGGGAGCTGTTTTTT.

The table lists this clonotype with a few counts. V is TRBV29-1 and J is TRBJ1-1; 9 bases are shared with TRBD1. The CDR3 covers 13 residues. From germline, CDR1 is SQVTM and CDR2 ANQGSEA. V lost 6 bases, J lost 5 bases, and 7 bases stayed unmatched. Here the CDR3 DNA reads TGCAGCGTCTCGGACAGGGGTGGTACTGAAGCTTTCTTT. It specifies CSVSDRGGTEAFF.

In the case of this clonotype: Germline and junction disagree at one end, which may indicate a read error. The chain joins TRBV6-5 to TRBJ2-3, with a weak D call TRBD1 (5 bases). This CDR3 has 14 amino acids. Germline V gene lookup returns CDR1 MNHEY and CDR2 SVGAGI. CDR3 residues: CASSYTAGQGTQNF. The CDR3 DNA reads as TGTGCCAGCAGTTACACGGCTGGTCAGGGTACGCAGAATTTT.

A remark on this clonotype: Germline and junction disagree at one end, which may indicate a read error. The CDR3 region is CASSLVREGYTDTQYF. CDR3 sequence (DNA): TGTGCCAGCAGTTTAGTGCGGGAGGGATACACAGATACACAGTATTTT. The gene calls are TRBV28 and TRBJ2-3; 9 bases align to TRBD2. This CDR3 comprises 16 residues. Germline values: CDR1 MDHEN, CDR2 SYDVKM.

This clonotype has only one observation. This chain connects TRBV9 to TRBJ1-3; TRBD1 might be the D (5 bases). V lost 4 bases and J lost 5, with 10 bases in between. The CDR3 sequence is 13 residues long. Per germline, CDR1 SGDLS and CDR2 YYNGEE. The CDR3 region is CASSPRQRNTIYF. The DNA for the CDR3 is TGTGCCAGCAGCCCTAGACAGAGAAACACCATATATTTT.

Many counts were recorded for this clonotype. This chain links TRBV12-3 or TRBV12-4 with TRBJ2-2; D is uncertain. Trimming stripped 6 bases from V and 1 base from J, with 9 bases between. The CDR3 runs 14 residues. The CDR3 here is CASSKLENTGELFF. In DNA form, the CDR3 reads TGTGCCAGCAGCAAACTCGAGAACACCGGGGAGCTGTTTTTT.

V usage is TRBV6-1 and J usage is TRBJ2-6, with 13 bases matching TRBD2. The CDR3 length is 19 residues. Trimming removed 6 bases from V and 0 bases from J; junction bases left unmatched: 8. Germline CDR1 is MNHNS and CDR2 is SASEGT. The chain's CDR3 is CASRILAGGPASGANVLTF. Here the CDR3 DNA reads TGTGCCAGCAGGATACTAGCGGGAGGGCCCGCCTCTGGGGCCAACGTCCTGACTTTC.